The T cell receptor (beta chain) under discussion was sequenced for a study of chemoradiotherapy in HPV16-positive cancers. About this clone: Its antigen is currently unknown.

Using immunoSEQ multiplex PCR, the repertoire was profiled, and TCRdb retains in-frame clones only, with some absent. The sample consists of 20,000 to 30,000 clones, just over 90% of them appearing once. Per germline, CDR1 MGHRA and CDR2 YSYEKL. The CDR3 length is 14 residues. V lost 0 bases and J 3 bases, leaving 7 bases between the germline ends. Study results and limitations: For HPV16-positive patients, expanding HPV-responsive T cells associated with longer recurrence-free survival. Non-HPV-specific T cells did not expand in tumors during treatment, whereas candidate HPV-specific clones and E7-related motifs did.

Repertoires were sampled repeatedly during chemoradiotherapy. The chain is built from TRBV4-1 and TRBJ2-3, with D possibly being TRBD2 (6 bases). This clonotype originated in a human donor with HPV-associated anogenital cancer. Sequenced material: blood, taken from a patient who underwent chemoradiotherapy. The CDR3 DNA follows: TGCGCCAGCAGCCAAGAGGGGGGAACAGATACGCAGTATTTT. Translating it yields CASSQEGGTDTQYF.